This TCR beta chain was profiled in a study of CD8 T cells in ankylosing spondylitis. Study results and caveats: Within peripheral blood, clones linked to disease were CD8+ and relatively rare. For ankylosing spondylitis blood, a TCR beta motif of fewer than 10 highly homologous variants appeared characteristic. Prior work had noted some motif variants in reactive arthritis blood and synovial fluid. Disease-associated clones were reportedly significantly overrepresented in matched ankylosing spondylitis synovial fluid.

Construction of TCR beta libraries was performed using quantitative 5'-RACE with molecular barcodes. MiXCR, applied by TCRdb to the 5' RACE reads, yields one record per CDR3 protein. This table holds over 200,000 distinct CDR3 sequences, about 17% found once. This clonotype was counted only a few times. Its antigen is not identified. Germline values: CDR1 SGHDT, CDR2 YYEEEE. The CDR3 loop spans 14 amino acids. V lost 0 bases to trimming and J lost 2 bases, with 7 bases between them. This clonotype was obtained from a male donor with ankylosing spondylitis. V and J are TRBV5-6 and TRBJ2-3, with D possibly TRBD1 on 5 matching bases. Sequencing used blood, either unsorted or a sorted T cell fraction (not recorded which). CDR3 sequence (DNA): TGTGCCAGCAGCTTGGTTGGACACACAGATACGCAGTATTTT. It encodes CASSLVGHTDTQYF.